This T cell receptor (beta chain) was sequenced during a study of shared clonotypes between healthy human individuals. Profiled with immunoSEQ multiplex PCR; TCRdb holds only in-frame clones, not every one. The data show hundreds of thousands of clones, with 79% seen just once and about 13% held by the top ten. Caucasian adults residing in Nashville, Tennessee made up all the donors. Genomic DNA of unsorted samples came from 90 million or so PBMCs. The specimen sequenced was PBMCs. This TCR derives from a woman in her thirties or forties in good health. Some clones in this sample may be carry-over from other donors' samples.

CDR3 residues: CASSLGNLGTEAFF. CDR3 nucleotide sequence: TGTGCCAGCAGCTTGGGAAACCTTGGCACTGAAGCTTTCTTT. This rearrangement joins TRBV7-2 to TRBJ1-1; D uncertain. Germline V gives CDR1 SGHTA, CDR2 FQGNSA. V shed 3 bases and J shed 4 bases, with 12 bases lying between them. CDR3 length equals 14 residues.